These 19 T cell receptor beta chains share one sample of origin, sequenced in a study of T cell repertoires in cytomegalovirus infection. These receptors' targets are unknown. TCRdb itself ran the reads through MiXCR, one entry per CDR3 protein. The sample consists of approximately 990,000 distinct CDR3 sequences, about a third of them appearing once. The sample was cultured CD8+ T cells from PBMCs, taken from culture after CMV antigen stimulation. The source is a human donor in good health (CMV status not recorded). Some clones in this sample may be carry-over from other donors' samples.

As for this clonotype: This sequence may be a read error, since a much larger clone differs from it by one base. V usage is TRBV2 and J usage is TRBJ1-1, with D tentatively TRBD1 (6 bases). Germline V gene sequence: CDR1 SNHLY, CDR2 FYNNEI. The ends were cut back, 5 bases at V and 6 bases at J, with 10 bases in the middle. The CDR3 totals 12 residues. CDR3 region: CASSTGRAEAFF. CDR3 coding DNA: TGTGCCAGCAGTACAGGGAGGGCTGAAGCTTTCTTT.

The CDR3 region is CASSVVGTSAGANVLTF. The CDR3 nucleotides read TGCGCCAGCAGTGTGGTAGGGACCTCCGCTGGGGCCAACGTCCTGACTTTC. This rearrangement joins TRBV10-2 to TRBJ2-6, with D tentatively TRBD1 or TRBD2 (5 bases each). V lost 4 bases, J lost 2 bases, and 15 bases lay in between. The CDR3 is 17 amino acids. CDR1 and CDR2 from the germline V gene are WSHSY and SAAADI.

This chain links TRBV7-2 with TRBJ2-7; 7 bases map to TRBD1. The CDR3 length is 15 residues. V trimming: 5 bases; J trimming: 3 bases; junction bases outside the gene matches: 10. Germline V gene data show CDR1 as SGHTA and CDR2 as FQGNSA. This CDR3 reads CASSGGQVSIYEQYF. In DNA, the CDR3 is TGTGCCAGCAGCGGTGGACAGGTATCGATCTACGAGCAGTACTTC. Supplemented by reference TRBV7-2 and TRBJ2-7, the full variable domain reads GAGVSQSPSNKVTEKGKDVELRCDPISGHTALYWYRQSLGQGLEFLIYFQGNSAPDKSGLPSDRFSAERTGGSVSTLTIQRTQQEDSAVYLCASSGGQVSIYEQYFGPGTRLTVT.

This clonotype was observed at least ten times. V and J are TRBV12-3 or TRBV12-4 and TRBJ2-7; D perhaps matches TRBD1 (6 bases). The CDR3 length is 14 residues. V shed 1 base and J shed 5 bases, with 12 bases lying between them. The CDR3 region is CASSLGPGDHEQYV. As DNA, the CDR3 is TGTGCCAGCAGTTTAGGTCCAGGGGACCACGAGCAGTACGTC.

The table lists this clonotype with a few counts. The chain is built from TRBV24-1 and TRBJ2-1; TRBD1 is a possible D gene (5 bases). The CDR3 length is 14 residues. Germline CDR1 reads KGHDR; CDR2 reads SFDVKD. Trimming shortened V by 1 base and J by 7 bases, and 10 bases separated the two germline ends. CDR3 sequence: CATSDFDSTNEQFF. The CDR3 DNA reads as TGTGCCACCAGTGATTTTGACAGCACTAATGAGCAGTTCTTC.

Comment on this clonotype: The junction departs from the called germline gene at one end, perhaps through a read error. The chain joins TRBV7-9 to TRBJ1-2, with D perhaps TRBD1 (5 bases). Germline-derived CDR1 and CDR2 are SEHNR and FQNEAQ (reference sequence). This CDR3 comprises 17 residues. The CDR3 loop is CANSLASRQGQNYGYTF. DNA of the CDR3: TGTGCCAACAGCTTAGCGTCGCGGCAGGGCCAAAACTATGGCTACACCTTC.

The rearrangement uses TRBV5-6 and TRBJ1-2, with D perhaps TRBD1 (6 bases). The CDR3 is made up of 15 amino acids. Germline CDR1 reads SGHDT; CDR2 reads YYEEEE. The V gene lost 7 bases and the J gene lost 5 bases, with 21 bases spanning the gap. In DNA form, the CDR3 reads TGTGCCAGCGGGCCAGGGGAATCCCGGAGGTATGGCTACACCTTC. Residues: CASGPGESRRYGYTF.

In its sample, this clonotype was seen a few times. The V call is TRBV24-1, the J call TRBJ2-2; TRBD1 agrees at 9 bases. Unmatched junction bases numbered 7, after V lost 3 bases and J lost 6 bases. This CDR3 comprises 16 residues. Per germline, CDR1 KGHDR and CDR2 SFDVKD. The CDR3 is CATSDPGQGRAGELFF. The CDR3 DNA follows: TGTGCCACCAGTGATCCGGGACAGGGTAGAGCCGGGGAGCTGTTTTTT.

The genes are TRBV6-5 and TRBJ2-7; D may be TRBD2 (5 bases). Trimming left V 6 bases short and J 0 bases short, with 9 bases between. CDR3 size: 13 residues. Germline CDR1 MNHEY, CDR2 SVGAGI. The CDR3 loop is CASRLGSSYEQYF. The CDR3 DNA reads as TGTGCCAGCAGGTTAGGGAGCTCCTACGAGCAGTACTTC.

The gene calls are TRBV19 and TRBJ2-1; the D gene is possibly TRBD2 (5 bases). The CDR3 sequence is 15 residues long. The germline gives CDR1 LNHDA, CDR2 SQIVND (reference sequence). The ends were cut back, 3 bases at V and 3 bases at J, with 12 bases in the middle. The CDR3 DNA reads TGTGCCAGTAGTATGGCAGGAGGATACTACAATGAGCAGTTCTTC. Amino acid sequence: CASSMAGGYYNEQFF. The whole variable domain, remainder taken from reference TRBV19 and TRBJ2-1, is DGGITQSPKYLFRKEGQNVTLSCEQNLNHDAMYWYRQDPGQGLRLIYYSQIVNDFQKGDIAEGYSVSREKKESFPLTVTSAQKNPTAFYLCASSMAGGYYNEQFFGPGTRLTVL.

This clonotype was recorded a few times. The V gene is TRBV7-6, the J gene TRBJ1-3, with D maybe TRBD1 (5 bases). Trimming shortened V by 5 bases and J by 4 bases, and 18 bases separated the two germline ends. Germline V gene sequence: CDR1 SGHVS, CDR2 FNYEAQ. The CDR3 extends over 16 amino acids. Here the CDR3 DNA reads TGTGCCAGCAGCCTCTACACGGGACCCCTAGGAAACACCATATATTTT. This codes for CASSLYTGPLGNTIYF. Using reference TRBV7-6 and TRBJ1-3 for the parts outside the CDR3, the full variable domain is GAGVSQSPRYKVTKRGQDVALRCDPISGHVSLYWYRQALGQGPEFLTYFNYEAQQDKSGLPNDRFSAERPEGSISTLTIQRTEQRDSAMYRCASSLYTGPLGNTIYFGEGSWLTVV.

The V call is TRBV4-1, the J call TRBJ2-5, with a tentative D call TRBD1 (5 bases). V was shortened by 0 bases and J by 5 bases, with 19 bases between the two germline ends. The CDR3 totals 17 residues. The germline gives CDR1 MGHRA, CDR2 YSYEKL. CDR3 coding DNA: TGCGCCAGCAGCCAAGAACCCCCGAGTGGGGCGCGGGAGACCCAGTACTTC. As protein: CASSQEPPSGARETQYF.

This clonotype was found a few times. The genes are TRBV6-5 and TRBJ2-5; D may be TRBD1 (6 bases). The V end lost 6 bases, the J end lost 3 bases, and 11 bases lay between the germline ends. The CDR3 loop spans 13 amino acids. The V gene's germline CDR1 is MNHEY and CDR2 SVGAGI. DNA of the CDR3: TGTGCCAGCAGACCGGACAGCAAAGAGACCCAGTACTTC. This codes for CASRPDSKETQYF.

The CDR3 region is CASSTTGVGYTF. The CDR3 region has the DNA TGTGCCAGCAGCACCACAGGGGTTGGCTACACCTTC. The V call is TRBV9, the J call TRBJ1-2; TRBD1 matches at 7 bases. Germline V gives CDR1 SGDLS, CDR2 YYNGEE. V lost 4 bases to trimming and J lost 7 bases; unmatched junction nucleotides: 4. CDR3 length: 12 amino acids.

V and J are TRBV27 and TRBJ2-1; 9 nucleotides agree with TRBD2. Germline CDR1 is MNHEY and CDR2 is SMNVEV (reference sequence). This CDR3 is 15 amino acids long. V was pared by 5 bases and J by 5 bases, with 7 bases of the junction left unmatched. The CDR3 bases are TGTGCCAGCAGTCTTAGCGGGGGAGTCGACAATGAGCAGTTCTTC. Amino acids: CASSLSGGVDNEQFF.

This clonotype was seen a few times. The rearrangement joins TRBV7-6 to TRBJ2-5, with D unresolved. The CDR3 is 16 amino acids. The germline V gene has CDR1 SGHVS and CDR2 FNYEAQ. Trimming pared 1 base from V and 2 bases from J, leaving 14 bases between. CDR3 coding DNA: TGTGCCAGCAGCTTAGAGGTAGCACTACTTCAAGAGACCCAGTACTTC. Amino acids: CASSLEVALLQETQYF.

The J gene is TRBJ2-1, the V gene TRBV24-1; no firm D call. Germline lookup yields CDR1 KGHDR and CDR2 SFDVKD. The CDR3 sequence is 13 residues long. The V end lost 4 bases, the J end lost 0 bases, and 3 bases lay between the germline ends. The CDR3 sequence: CATSDLSYNEQFF. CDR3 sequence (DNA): TGTGCCACCAGTGACCTCTCCTACAATGAGCAGTTCTTC.

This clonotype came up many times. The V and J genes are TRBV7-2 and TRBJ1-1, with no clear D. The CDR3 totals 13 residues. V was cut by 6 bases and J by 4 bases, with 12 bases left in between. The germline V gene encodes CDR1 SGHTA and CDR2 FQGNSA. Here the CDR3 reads CASRLEMGTEAFF. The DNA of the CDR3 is TGTGCCAGCAGGTTGGAAATGGGCACTGAAGCTTTCTTT.

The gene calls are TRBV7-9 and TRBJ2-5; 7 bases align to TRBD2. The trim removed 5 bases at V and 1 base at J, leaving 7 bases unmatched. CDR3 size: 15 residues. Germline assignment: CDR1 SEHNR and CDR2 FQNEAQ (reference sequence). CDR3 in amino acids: CASSSVRGTQETQYF. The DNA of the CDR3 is TGTGCCAGCAGCAGCGTGCGGGGGACCCAAGAGACCCAGTACTTC. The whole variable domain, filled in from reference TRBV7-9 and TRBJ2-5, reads DTGVSQNPRHKITKRGQNVTFRCDPISEHNRLYWYRQTLGQGPEFLTYFQNEAQLEKSRLLSDRFSAERPKGSFSTLEIQRTEQGDSAMYLCASSSVRGTQETQYFGPGTRLLVL.